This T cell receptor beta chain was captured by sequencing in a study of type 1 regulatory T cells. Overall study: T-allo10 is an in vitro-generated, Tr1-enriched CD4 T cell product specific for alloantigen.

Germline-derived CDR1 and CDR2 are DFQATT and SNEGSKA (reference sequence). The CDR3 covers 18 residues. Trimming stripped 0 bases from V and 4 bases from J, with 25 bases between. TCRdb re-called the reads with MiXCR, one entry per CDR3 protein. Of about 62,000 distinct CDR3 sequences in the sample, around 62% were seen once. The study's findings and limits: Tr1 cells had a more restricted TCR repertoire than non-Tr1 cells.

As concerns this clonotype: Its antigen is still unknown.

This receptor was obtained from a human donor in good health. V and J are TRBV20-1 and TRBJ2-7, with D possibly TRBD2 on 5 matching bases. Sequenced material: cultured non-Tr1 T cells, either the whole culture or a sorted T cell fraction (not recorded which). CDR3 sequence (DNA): TGCAGTGCTAGAGATTCGACGTACGGGCGGGCGACCCCTTACGAGCAGTACTTC. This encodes CSARDSTYGRATPYEQYF.